In this sample, the clone carrying this TCR beta chain turned up a few times. The antigen is undetermined. A much larger clone lies a single base off, so this may be a read error. The conserved closing phenylalanine or tryptophan is absent in this CDR3, likely reflecting a read error. V shed 7 bases and J shed 0 bases, with 15 bases lying between them. This CDR3 has 15 amino acids. These data come from a study of read filtering for tumor transcriptome and immune sequencing. Study context: The cohort had over 16 men and over eleven women aged about 45 to 80, mean about 68 years.

Study-level results: Single-read clonotypes: about 82% of IR-seq clonotypes (roughly 4% of reads), more than 70% of RNA-seq clonotypes (44.6% of reads).

From 300 to 450 ng of RNA, a library with molecular barcoded alpha/delta and beta/gamma adaptors was made. A single record per CDR3 protein comes from TCRdb applying MiXCR to the reads. The sample shows more than 100,000 distinct CDR3 sequences, less than 15% of them seen only once. The V call is TRBV12-3 or TRBV12-4, the J call TRBJ1-1, with a weak D call TRBD1 (5 bases). The clonotype was recovered from a donor aged 40 or over with multiple myeloma. The sample comprised a population of CD138-negative cells sorted from bone marrow. The CDR3, as DNA: TGTGCCAGCAACTTTTGGGGGAGCATGAACACTGAAGCTTTCCTT. Residues: CASNFWGSMNTEAFL.